This T cell receptor beta chain was captured in a study of T cell repertoires in cytomegalovirus infection. In the study overall: CMV epitopes, recently identified HLA-C-restricted and well-studied HLA-B-restricted, were used. From public TCR beta signatures came an indication of both CMV infection and matching HLA type. General study findings and limits: HLA-C-restricted, CMV-specific TCR beta clonotypes were dominant ex vivo. Adding up the frequency of public TCR beta families identified people who carried CMV plus the relevant HLA.

This clonotype turned up a few times. Its antigen remains unknown. TCRdb re-derived calls from the reads in MiXCR, one entry per CDR3 protein. The sample carries about 69,000 distinct CDR3 sequences, 25% to 30% recorded once. The V and J ends lost 9 bases and 2 bases, in that order; junction bases with no gene match: 6. The V gene's germline CDR1 is SEHNR and CDR2 FQNEAQ (reference sequence). This CDR3 is 14 amino acids long. The sequence came from a human donor in good health (CMV status not recorded). Some clones in this sample may be carry-over from other donors' samples. The sample consisted of CD8+ T cells from cultured PBMCs, taken from culture after CMV antigen stimulation. The chain joins TRBV7-9 to TRBJ1-1, with 10 bases aligning to TRBD1. CDR3 sequence reads: CASSDRGRNTEAFF. The CDR3 nucleotides read TGTGCCAGTTCTGACAGGGGGCGAAACACTGAAGCTTTCTTT.